The sequence of this TCR beta chain was determined in a study of cytomegalovirus exposure and HLA in healthy donors. The overall study: The study's early data release held roughly 91 million unique TCRs from HLA-typed donors.

Overall study findings and caveats: Reported results showed that the classifier diagnosed cytomegalovirus status with high specificity and sensitivity. The authors enumerated roughly 180 TCR beta chains as linked to cytomegalovirus. Relative to equally common others, HLA-associated TCR beta chains showed greater clonal expansion in a later analysis.

PCR primers comprised 60 Vbeta and 13 Jbeta primers. Here immunoSEQ multiplex PCR was the method, and the copy in TCRdb shows in-frame clones only, minus some. The repertoire holds around 200,000 clones, 79% seen once, with 4.4% in the top ten. Germline CDR1 is MRHNA and CDR2 is SNTAGT. With 8 bases clipped from V and 5 bases from J, the junction kept 10 bases outside the gene matches. The CDR3 is made up of 15 amino acids. Concerning this clone itself: Its antigen is not identified.

This chain uses TRBV6-4 with TRBJ2-3; 10 bases agree with TRBD1. The sample was PBMCs. The clonotype comes from a woman in her twenties or thirties in good health and CMV-seropositive. CDR3 loop: CASAPYDRGQDTQYF. DNA of the CDR3: TGTGCCAGCGCGCCTTACGACAGGGGGCAAGATACGCAGTATTTT.